Below, one T cell receptor (beta chain) is given with its context. The antigen remains unidentified. All gene names here are mouse names. The CDR3 is cut off 4 residues early in the read; its end comes from the germline J gene. Once RNA had been extracted, it was reverse transcribed into cDNA to act as the sequencing template. Method: immunoSEQ multiplex PCR; TCRdb's copy keeps in-frame clones and lacks some. The repertoire consists of about 270,000 clones, none detected only once. The data stem from a study of CD8+ T cells in alopecia areata. Study-wide results and caveats: Lesional scalp exceeded normal scalp in clonality, especially in alopecia totalis/universalis.

Researchers sorted pooled cutaneous lymph node cells on the basis of CD4, CD8alpha, NKG2D, NKG2ACE and other markers. Germline-derived CDR1 and CDR2 are FNHDT and SITEND (reference sequence). The CDR3 extends over 15 amino acids. V shed 3 bases, J shed 3 bases, and the junction held 4 bases outside the gene matches. This rearrangement joins TRBV19 to TRBJ2-1; the match to TRBD1 covers 9 bases. This TCR came from a C3H/HeJ mouse with alopecia areata. The strain is characterized by the MHC haplotype H2-k. The sample comprised CD4+ T cells sorted from a lymph node. CDR3 sequence reads: CASSTPDRGYAEQFF. The DNA read from the CDR3 is TGTGCCAGCAGTACCCCGGACAGGGGCTATGCT.